This T cell receptor (beta chain) is from a study of shared clonotypes between healthy human individuals. Study overall: There were three CD4 naive, three CD4 memory, two CD8 naive and one CD8 memory plates per donor.

Findings of the study overall: In contrast to clonotypes shared by all four donors, non-shared clonotypes had lower generation probabilities.

Using immunoSEQ multiplex PCR, the repertoire was profiled, and TCRdb retains in-frame clones only, with some absent. The sample includes 2 million to 2.5 million clones, 80% to 95% seen only once; the top ten take about 0.39%. Each sample came from a Caucasian adult donor living in Nashville, Tennessee. With respect to this clone: Its antigen is unidentified. This sequence may be a read error, since a much larger clone differs from it by one base. In the same sample, other DNA sequences code for this CDR3.

Specimen: naive CD4+ T cells from PBMCs. Noted subset: CD45RA+ positively selected. The TCR sequence derives from a man aged 18 to 30 in good health. Some clones in this sample may be carry-over from other donors' samples.

CDR3 sequence: CSARGYTEAFF. In nucleotides, the CDR3 is TGCAGTGCTAGAGGGTACACTGAAGCTTTCTTT. This sequence joins TRBV20-1 and TRBJ1-1; no definite D call. Trimming shortened V by 1 base and J by 3 bases, and 3 bases separated the two germline ends. The V gene's germline CDR1 is DFQATT and CDR2 SNEGSKA (reference sequence). The CDR3 is 11 amino acids.